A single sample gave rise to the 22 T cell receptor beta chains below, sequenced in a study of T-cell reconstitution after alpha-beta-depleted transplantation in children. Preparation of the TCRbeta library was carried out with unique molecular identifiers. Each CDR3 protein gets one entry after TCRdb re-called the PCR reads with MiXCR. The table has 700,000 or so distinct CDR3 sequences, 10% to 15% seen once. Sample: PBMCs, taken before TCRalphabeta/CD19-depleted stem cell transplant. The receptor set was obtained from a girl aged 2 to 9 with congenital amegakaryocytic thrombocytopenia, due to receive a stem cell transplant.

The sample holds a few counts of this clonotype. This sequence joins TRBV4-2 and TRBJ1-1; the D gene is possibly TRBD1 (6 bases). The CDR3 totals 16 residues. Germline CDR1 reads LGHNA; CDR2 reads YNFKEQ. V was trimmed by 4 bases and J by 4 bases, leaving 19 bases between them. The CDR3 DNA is TGTGCCAGCAGCCCGGGTCGTACAGGGAGTGGCACTGAAGCTTTCTTT. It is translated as CASSPGRTGSGTEAFF.

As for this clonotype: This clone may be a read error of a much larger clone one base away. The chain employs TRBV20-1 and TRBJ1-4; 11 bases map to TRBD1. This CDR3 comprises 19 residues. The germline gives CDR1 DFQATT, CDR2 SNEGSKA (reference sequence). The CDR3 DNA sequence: TGCTGTGCTAGAGATCCGGGACAGGGGGGGGCGGCAACTAATGAAAAACTGTTTTTT. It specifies CCARDPGQGGAATNEKLFF.

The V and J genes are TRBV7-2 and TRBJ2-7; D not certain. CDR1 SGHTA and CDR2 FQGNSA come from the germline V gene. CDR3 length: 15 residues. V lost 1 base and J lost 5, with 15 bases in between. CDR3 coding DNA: TGTGCCAGCAGCTTAGTCCCCCTGGGCAGTAACGAGCAGTACTTC. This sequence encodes CASSLVPLGSNEQYF.

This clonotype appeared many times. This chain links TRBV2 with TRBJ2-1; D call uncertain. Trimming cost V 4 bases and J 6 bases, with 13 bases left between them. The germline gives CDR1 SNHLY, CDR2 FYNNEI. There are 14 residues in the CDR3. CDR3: CASSGIGVTNEQFF. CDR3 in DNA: TGTGCCAGCAGTGGTATTGGGGTGACCAATGAGCAGTTCTTC. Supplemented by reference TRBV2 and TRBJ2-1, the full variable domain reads EPEVTQTPSHQVTQMGQEVILRCVPISNHLYFYWYRQILGQKVEFLVSFYNNEISEKSEIFDDQFSVERPDGSNFTLKIRSTKLEDSAMYFCASSGIGVTNEQFFGPGTRLTVL.

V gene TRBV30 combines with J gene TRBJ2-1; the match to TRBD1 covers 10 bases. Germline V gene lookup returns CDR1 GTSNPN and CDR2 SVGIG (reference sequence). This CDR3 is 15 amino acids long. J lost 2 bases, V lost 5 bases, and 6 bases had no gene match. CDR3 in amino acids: CAWGLGQGTYNEQFF. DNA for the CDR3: TGTGCCTGGGGGTTGGGACAGGGGACCTACAATGAGCAGTTCTTC.

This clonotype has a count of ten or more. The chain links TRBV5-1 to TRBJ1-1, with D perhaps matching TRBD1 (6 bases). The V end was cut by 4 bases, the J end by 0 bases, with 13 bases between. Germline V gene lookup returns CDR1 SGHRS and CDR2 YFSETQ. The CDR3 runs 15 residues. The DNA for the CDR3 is TGCGCCAGCAGCCCCCGCGGGGGCTTGAACACTGAAGCTTTCTTT. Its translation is CASSPRGGLNTEAFF. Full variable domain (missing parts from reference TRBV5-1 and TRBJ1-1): KAGVTQTPRYLIKTRGQQVTLSCSPISGHRSVSWYQQTPGQGLQFLFEYFSETQRNKGNFPGRFSGRQFSNSRSEMNVSTLELGDSALYLCASSPRGGLNTEAFFGQGTRLTVV.

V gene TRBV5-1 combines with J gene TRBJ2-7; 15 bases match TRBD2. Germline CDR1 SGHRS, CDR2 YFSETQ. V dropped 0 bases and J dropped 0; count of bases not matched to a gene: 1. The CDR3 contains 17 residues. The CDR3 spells CASSLGGLAGGSYEQYF. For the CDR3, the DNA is TGCGCCAGCAGCTTGGGGGGACTAGCGGGAGGCTCCTACGAGCAGTACTTC.

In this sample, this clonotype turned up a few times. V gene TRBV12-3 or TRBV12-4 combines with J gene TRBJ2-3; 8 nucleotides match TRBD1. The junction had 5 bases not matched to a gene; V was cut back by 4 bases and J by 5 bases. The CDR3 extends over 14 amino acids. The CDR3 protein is CASSWTGPKDTQYF. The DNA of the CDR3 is TGTGCCAGCAGTTGGACAGGGCCCAAAGATACGCAGTATTTT.

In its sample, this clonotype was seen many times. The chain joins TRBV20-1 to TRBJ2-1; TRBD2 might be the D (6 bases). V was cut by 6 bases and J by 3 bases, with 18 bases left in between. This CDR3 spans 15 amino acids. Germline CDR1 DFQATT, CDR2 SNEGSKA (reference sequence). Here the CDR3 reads CSARPGLTFYNEQFF. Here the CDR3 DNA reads TGCAGTGCGAGGCCGGGACTCACCTTCTACAATGAGCAGTTCTTC.

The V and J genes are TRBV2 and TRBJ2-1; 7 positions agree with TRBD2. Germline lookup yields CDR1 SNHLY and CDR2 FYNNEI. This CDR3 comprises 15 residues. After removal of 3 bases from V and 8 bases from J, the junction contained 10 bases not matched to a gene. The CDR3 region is CASSDLGRERYEQFF. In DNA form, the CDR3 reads TGTGCCAGCAGTGATTTGGGGCGGGAGCGGTATGAGCAGTTCTTC.

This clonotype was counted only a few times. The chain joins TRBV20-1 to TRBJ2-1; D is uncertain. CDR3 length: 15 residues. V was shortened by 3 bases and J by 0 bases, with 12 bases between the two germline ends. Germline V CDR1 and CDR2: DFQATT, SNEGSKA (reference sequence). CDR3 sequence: CSARRGQSSYNEQFF. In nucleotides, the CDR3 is TGCAGTGCTAGGCGAGGCCAGAGCTCCTACAATGAGCAGTTCTTC.

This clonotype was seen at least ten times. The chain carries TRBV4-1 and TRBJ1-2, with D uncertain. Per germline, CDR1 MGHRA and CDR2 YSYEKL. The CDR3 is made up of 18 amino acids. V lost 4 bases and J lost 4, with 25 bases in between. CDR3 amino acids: CASSPLWVFGEVGYGYTF. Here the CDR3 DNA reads TGCGCCAGCAGCCCACTTTGGGTTTTTGGGGAGGTCGGCTATGGCTACACCTTC.

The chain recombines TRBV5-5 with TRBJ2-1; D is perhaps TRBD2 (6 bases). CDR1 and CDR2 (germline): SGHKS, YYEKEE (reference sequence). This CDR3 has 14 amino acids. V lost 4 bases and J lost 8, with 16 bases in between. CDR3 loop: CASSLRAGFDEQFF. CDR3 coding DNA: TGTGCCAGCAGCCTGCGGGCGGGGTTCGATGAGCAGTTCTTC. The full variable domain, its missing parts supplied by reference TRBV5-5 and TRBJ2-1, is DAGVTQSPTHLIKTRGQQVTLRCSPISGHKSVSWYQQVLGQGPQFIFQYYEKEERGRGNFPDRFSARQFPNYSSELNVNALLLGDSALYLCASSLRAGFDEQFFGPGTRLTVL.

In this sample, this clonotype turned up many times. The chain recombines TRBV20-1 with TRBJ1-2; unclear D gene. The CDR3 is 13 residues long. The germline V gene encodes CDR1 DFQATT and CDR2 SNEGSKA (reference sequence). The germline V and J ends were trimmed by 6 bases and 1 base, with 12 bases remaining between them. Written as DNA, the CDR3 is TGCAGTGCGGGGATGGCCGATAACTATGGCTACACCTTC. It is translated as CSAGMADNYGYTF.

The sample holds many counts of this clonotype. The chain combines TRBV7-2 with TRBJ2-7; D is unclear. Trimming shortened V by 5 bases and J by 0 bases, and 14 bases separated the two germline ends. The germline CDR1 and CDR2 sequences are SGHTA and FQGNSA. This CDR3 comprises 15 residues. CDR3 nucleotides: TGTGCCAGCAGCCCCCTCATAATCCTCTCCTACGAGCAGTACTTC. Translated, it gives CASSPLIILSYEQYF.

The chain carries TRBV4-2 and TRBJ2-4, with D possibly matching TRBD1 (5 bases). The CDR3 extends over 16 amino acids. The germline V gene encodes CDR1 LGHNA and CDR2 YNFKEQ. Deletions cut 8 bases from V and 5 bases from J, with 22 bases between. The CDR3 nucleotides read TGTGCCAGCGGCCCCGGGCTAGGGGTTTCTCAAAACATTCAGTACTTC. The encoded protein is CASGPGLGVSQNIQYF.

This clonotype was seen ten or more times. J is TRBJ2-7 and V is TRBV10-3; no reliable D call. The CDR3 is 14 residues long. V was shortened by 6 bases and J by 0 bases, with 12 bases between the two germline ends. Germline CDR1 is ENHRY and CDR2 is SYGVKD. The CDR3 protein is CAIRPLGSSYEQYF. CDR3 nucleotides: TGTGCCATCAGGCCCCTCGGGTCCTCCTACGAGCAGTACTTC.

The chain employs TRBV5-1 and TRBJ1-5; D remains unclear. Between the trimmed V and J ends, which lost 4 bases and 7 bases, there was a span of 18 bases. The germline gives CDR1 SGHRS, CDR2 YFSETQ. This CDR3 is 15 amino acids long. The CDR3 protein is CASSAEWGAGQPQHF. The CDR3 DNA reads TGCGCCAGCAGCGCCGAGTGGGGAGCGGGGCAGCCCCAGCATTTT.

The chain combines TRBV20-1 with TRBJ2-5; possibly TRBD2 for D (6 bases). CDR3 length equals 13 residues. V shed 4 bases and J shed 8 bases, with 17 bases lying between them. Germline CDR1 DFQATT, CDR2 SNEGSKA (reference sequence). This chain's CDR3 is CSAIRDSTGTQYF. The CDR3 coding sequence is TGCAGTGCTATAAGGGACTCGACGGGAACCCAGTACTTC.

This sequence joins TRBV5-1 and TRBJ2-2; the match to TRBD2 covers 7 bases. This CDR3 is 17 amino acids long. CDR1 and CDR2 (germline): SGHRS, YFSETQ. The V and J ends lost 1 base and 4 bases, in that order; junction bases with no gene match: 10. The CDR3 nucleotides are TGCGCCAGCAGCTTGACTAGCGCAAGCCGCTTCACCGGGGAGCTGTTTTTT. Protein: CASSLTSASRFTGELFF. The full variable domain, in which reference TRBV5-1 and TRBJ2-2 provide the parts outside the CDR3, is KAGVTQTPRYLIKTRGQQVTLSCSPISGHRSVSWYQQTPGQGLQFLFEYFSETQRNKGNFPGRFSGRQFSNSRSEMNVSTLELGDSALYLCASSLTSASRFTGELFFGEGSRLTVL.

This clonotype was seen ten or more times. For the CDR3, the DNA is TGTGCCAGCAGTTTGACAGCAAGCAAAATTAGCAATCAGCCCCAGCATTTT. Its translation is CASSLTASKISNQPQHF. V gene TRBV28 combines with J gene TRBJ1-5; D possibly corresponds to TRBD1 (5 bases). V gave up 3 bases and J gave up 0 bases, with 15 bases separating them. The CDR3 is made up of 17 amino acids. Per germline, CDR1 MDHEN and CDR2 SYDVKM.

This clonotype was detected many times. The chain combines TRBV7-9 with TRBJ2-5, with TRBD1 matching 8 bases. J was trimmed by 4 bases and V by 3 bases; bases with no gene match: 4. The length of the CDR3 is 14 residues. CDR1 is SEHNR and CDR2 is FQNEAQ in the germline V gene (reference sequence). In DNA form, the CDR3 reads TGTGCCAGCAGCTTCGGACAGGGTTTAGAGACCCAGTACTTC. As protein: CASSFGQGLETQYF.